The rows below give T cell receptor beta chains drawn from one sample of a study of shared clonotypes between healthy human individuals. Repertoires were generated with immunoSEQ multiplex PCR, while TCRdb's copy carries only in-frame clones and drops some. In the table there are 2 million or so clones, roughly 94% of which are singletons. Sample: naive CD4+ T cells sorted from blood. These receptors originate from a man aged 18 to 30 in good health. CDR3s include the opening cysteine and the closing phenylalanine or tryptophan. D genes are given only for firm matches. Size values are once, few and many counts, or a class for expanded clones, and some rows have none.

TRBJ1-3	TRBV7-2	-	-	TGTGCCAGCAGCTTAGCCTCAGGCTTCTCTGGAAACACCATATATTTT	CASSLASGFSGNTIYF
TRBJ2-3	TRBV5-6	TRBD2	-	TGTGCCAGCAGCTCGAGGACTAGCGGGAGTTCCACAGATACGCAGTATTTT	CASSSRTSGSSTDTQYF
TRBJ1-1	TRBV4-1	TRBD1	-	TGCGCCAGCAGCCCTCGGACAGGGAGGGACACTGAAGCTTTCTTT	CASSPRTGRDTEAFF
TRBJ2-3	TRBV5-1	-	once	TGCGCCAGCTCAAACGGAGGGACAGATACGCAGTATTTT	CASSNGGTDTQYF
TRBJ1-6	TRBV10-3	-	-	TGTGCCATCCAGAGAGAGGATTCCTATAATTCACCCCTCCACTTT	CAIQREDSYNSPLHF
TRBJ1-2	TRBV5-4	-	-	TGTGCCAGCAGCTTAACTGCGGACAGATACGGCCTAGGCTACACCTTC	CASSLTADRYGLGYTF
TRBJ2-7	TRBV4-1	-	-	TGCGCCAGCAGCCAACGGTTCCTAGCCGGGGGTGGGTACGAGCAGTACTTC	CASSQRFLAGGGYEQYF
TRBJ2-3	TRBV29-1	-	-	TGCAGCGTTGACCCTAGTACAGATACGCAGTATTTT	CSVDPSTDTQYF
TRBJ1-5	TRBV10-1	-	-	TGCGCCAGCAGTGAGTCGGGGCAGCCCCAGCATTTT	CASSESGQPQHF
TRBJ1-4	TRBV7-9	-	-	TGTGCCAGCACCTTAGCGGCAGAAGTTGCAACTAATGAAAAACTGTTTTTT	CASTLAAEVATNEKLFF
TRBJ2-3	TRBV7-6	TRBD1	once	TGTGCCAGCAGCCTGGACAGGGGGTACTTCACAGATACGCAGTATTTT	CASSLDRGYFTDTQYF
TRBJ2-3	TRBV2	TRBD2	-	TGTGCCAGCAGTGGGCTAGCGGCCACAGATACGCAGTATTTT	CASSGLAATDTQYF
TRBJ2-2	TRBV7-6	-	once	TGTGCCAGCAGCTTAGCCAGGGTCACCGGGGAGCTGTTTTTT	CASSLARVTGELFF
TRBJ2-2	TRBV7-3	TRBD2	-	TGTGCCAGCAGCACCGGACTAGTTAAGGCCGGGGAGCTGTTTTTT	CASSTGLVKAGELFF
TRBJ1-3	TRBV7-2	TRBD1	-	TGTGCCAGCAGCCCCGGGACAGGCTCTGGAAACACCATATATTTT	CASSPGTGSGNTIYF
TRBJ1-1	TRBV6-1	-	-	TGTGCCAGCAGTGCCCCAAGGGCAGCTTTCTTT	CASSAPRAAFF
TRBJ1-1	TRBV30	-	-	TGTGCCTGGAGTGCGGAAAGGAAATCTTTCTTT	CAWSAERKSFF
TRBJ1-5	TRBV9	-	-	TGTGCCAGCAACCCGGACGGAACACTTTATCAGCCCCAGCATTTT	CASNPDGTLYQPQHF
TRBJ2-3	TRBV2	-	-	TGTGCCAGCAGCATAGACGCAGATACGCAGTATTTT	CASSIDADTQYF
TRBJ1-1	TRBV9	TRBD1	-	TGTGCCAGCAGCGCAGCTCCAGGGGGTAGAACTGAAGCTTTCTTT	CASSAAPGGRTEAFF
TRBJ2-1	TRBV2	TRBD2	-	TGCGCCCTTAGCGGGAGGGCCTCGAGTGAGCAGTTCTTC	CALSGRASSEQFF
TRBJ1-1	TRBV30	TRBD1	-	TGTGCCTGGAGTGGGGCAGGGGGGTTTGAAGCTTTCTTT	CAWSGAGGFEAFF
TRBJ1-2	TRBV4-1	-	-	TGCGCCAGCAGCCAAAAGACAGAGGGAAACTATGGCTACACCTTC	CASSQKTEGNYGYTF
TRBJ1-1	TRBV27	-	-	TGTGCCAGCACGGGACACCCGAACACTGAAGCTTTCTTT	CASTGHPNTEAFF
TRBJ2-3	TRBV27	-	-	TGTGCCAGCAGTTTAGTTAGGTCTTATACGCAGTATTTT	CASSLVRSYTQYF
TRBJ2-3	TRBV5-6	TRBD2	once	TGTGCCAGCAGCCTGCGGTTGGGGAGGGGTTCAGATACGCAGTATTTT	CASSLRLGRGSDTQYF
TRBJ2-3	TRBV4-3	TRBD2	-	TGCGCCAGCAGCCAAGGCAGCGGGAGGGCCGGTGGCACAGATACGCAGTATTTT	CASSQGSGRAGGTDTQYF
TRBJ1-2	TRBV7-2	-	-	TGTGCCAGCAGCCTTCGGGGGAGGGCGACTAACTATGGCTACACCTTC	CASSLRGRATNYGYTF
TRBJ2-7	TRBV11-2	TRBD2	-	TGTGCCAGCAGCTTTGGGACTAGCGGTCTCTACGAGCAGTACTTC	CASSFGTSGLYEQYF
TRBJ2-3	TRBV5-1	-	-	TGCGCCAGCAGCTTGCATGACAGTCACACAGATACGCAGTATTTT	CASSLHDSHTDTQYF
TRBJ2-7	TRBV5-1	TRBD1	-	TGCGCCAGCAGCTCCGACAGGGGTGCTAGAGAGCAGTACTTC	CASSSDRGAREQYF
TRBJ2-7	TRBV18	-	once	TGTGCCAGCTCACTGACTCTGGCCTACAATTACGAGCAGTACTTC	CASSLTLAYNYEQYF
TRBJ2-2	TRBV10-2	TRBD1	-	TGCGCCAGCAGACAGGGGGCCAGTCTCACCGGGGAGCTGTTTTTT	CASRQGASLTGELFF
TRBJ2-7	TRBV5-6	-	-	TGTGCCAGCAGCTTGAATTTTGGGCCAGCTCGCTCCTACGAGCAGTACTTC	CASSLNFGPARSYEQYF
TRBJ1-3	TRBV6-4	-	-	TGTGACCCGACAGGTCGGACTGGAAACACCATATATTTT	CDPTGRTGNTIYF
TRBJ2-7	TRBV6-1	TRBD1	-	TGTGCCAGCAGTGAACAGGGGGCGCGGAACGAGCAGTACTTC	CASSEQGARNEQYF
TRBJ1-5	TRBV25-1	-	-	TGTGCCAGCAGTGCCTCGAATCAGCCCCAGCATTTT	CASSASNQPQHF
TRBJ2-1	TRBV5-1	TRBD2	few	TGCGCCAGCAGCCTCTCGGCTCGGGCCTCGGGAGGCAATGAGCAGTTCTTC	CASSLSARASGGNEQFF
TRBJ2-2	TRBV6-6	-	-	TGTGCCAGCAGTTACTCCGGAACCGGGGAGCTGTTTTTT	CASSYSGTGELFF
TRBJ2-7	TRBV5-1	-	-	TGCGCCAGCAGCTGGGGACGGGACAACGGGGAGCAGTACTTC	CASSWGRDNGEQYF